The rows below give T cell receptor beta chains drawn from one sample of a study of Ad26.COV2.S vaccination and SARS-CoV-2 variants. Generated by immunoSEQ multiplex PCR, the TCRdb table keeps only in-frame clones and is missing some. The data contain 300,000 to 350,000 clones, approximately 86% of them seen just once; the ten biggest clones take up roughly 10%. The sample consisted of peripheral blood, taken in a trial of Ad26.COV2.S vaccine versus placebo. These TCRs come from a person between 18 and 59 years old who received the Ad26.COV2.S COVID-19 vaccine or a placebo. CDR3s include the opening cysteine and the closing phenylalanine or tryptophan. D genes are given only for firm matches. Only part of the rows carry a size: once, few, many, or a class if the clone is expanded.

TRBV18,few,TRBD1,TRBJ2-7,CASSPGQGESYEQYF,TGTGCCAGCTCTCCGGGACAGGGCGAATCCTACGAGCAGTACTTC
TRBV13,.,.,TRBJ2-7,CASSSRGREQYF,TGTGCCAGCAGCTCGCGGGGGCGCGAGCAGTACTTC
TRBV27,.,.,TRBJ1-1,CASRPDGSRNTEAFF,TGTGCCAGCAGGCCTGACGGAAGTCGCAACACTGAAGCTTTCTTT
TRBV5-1,.,.,TRBJ2-7,CASSLGNYEQYF,TGCGCCAGCAGCTTGGGCAATTACGAGCAGTACTTC
TRBV6-4,.,.,TRBJ2-5,CASSQIQYRGGKTQYF,TGTGCCAGCAGCCAAATCCAATACAGGGGAGGGAAGACCCAGTACTTC
TRBV13,.,.,TRBJ1-2,CASSLGHRANYGYTF,TGTGCCAGCAGCTTAGGCCACAGGGCTAACTATGGCTACACCTTC
TRBV9,.,.,TRBJ1-1,CASSVDGREGNTEAFF,TGTGCCAGCAGCGTAGACGGGCGAGAGGGGAACACTGAAGCTTTCTTT
TRBV7-9,.,.,TRBJ2-3,CASSFLGGATQYF,TGTGCCAGCAGCTTTCTCGGCGGGGCTACGCAGTATTTT
TRBV27,.,.,TRBJ2-1,CASSFGTPYNEQFF,TGTGCCAGCAGTTTCGGGACTCCCTACAATGAGCAGTTCTTC
TRBV5-4,once,.,TRBJ2-3,CASSSGSADTQYF,TGTGCCAGCAGCTCAGGCAGTGCAGATACGCAGTATTTT
TRBV3-1/TRBV3-2,.,.,TRBJ1-1,CASSQVSSSTEAFF,TGTGCCAGCAGCCAAGTTTCGTCGAGCACTGAAGCTTTCTTT
TRBV6-5,.,.,TRBJ2-3,CASSYTGADTQYF,TGTGCCAGCAGTTACACTGGGGCAGATACGCAGTATTTT
TRBV9,.,.,TRBJ1-6,CASSVAIDNSPLHF,TGTGCCAGCAGCGTAGCTATAGATAATTCACCCCTCCACTTT
TRBV19,.,.,TRBJ2-5,CASSIYPAASAETQYF,TGTGCCAGTAGTATATATCCAGCGGCGAGCGCGGAGACCCAGTACTTC
TRBV5-4,.,TRBD1,TRBJ1-6,CASSLTGANNSPLHF,TGTGCCAGCAGCTTGACAGGGGCGAATAATTCACCCCTCCACTTT
TRBV6-5,.,TRBD1,TRBJ2-7,CASSSQGAREYF,TGTGCCAGCAGTTCTCAGGGGGCCAGGGAGTACTTC